The entry below gives a single T cell receptor (beta chain) sequence along with its context. Data came from immunoSEQ multiplex PCR; TCRdb stores just in-frame clones and leaves some out. The data contain about 62,000 clones, roughly 90% of them singletons. The data belong to a study of blood T cell repertoires in COVID-19. Background on the study: Donors in the United States, Italy and Spain gave samples during acute or convalescent COVID-19. PBMCs, B-cell-depleted T cells, or T cells were the source of the cDNA or gDNA that made up the material.

The V and J ends lost 3 bases and 0 bases, in that order; junction bases with no gene match: 5. Germline CDR1 and CDR2: KGHDR and SFDVKD. This CDR3 is 18 amino acids long. This TCR derives from a human donor in a cohort sampled during active COVID-19. Sequenced material: peripheral blood. The chain recombines TRBV24-1 with TRBJ2-2; 11 positions agree with TRBD2. CDR3 residues: CATSDPLGLAANTGELFF. As DNA, the CDR3 is TGTGCCACCAGTGATCCCTTGGGACTAGCGGCGAACACCGGGGAGCTGTTTTTT.